A selection of T cell receptor beta chains follows, all from one sample in a study of T cell responses to AZD1222 COVID-19 vaccine. Sequenced by immunoSEQ multiplex PCR; TCRdb stores in-frame clones only, minus some. The sample yields roughly 180,000 clones, 90% to 95% seen once. The sample was peripheral blood, taken on day 0 of AZD1222 vaccination. The receptors shown here come from an adult in good health. Each CDR3 is given with its conserved first and last residue. A D gene is named only where the DNA matches it firmly. Clone size appears in some rows only: once, few, many, or a class for an expanded clone.

DNA	CDR3	size	V	J	D
TGTGCCAGCAGCTTAGGCAGCGAGACCCAGTACTTC	CASSLGSETQYF	-	TRBV11-3	TRBJ2-5	-
TGTGCCAGCAGCTTAGAGGTGACTAGCGGGAGTTTGGGAAAGACCCAGTACTTC	CASSLEVTSGSLGKTQYF	-	TRBV7-8	TRBJ2-5	TRBD2
TGTGCCAGCACTCCGGTAGTGGAGGGTAAAGAGACCCAGTACTTC	CASTPVVEGKETQYF	-	TRBV14	TRBJ2-5	-
TGTGCCAGCAGCTTCCAGGACAGGGGGCCTTTGGGTGGCTACACCTTC	CASSFQDRGPLGGYTF	once	TRBV7-9	TRBJ1-2	TRBD1
TGTGCCAGCAGGCGGGACAGCGGAAACACCATATATTTT	CASRRDSGNTIYF	-	TRBV12-3/TRBV12-4	TRBJ1-3	TRBD1
TGTGCCAGCAGTAACGAACTGAGCGGGAGGGCCCAAGAGACCCAGTACTTC	CASSNELSGRAQETQYF	-	TRBV7-9	TRBJ2-5	TRBD2
TGTGCCTGGAGTGGCCGGAACGATTACGAGCAGTACTTC	CAWSGRNDYEQYF	-	TRBV30	TRBJ2-7	-
TGTGCCAGCAGGCCTGCGGGGAACTCTGGAAACACCATATATTTT	CASRPAGNSGNTIYF	-	TRBV6-5	TRBJ1-3	-
TGTGCCAGCAGCTCTCTAGCGGGAGGGCCGAATACGCAGTATTTT	CASSSLAGGPNTQYF	-	TRBV7-2	TRBJ2-3	TRBD2
TGTGCCAGTAGTATAGTGGTGGGCCGTAATGAAAAACTGTTTTTT	CASSIVVGRNEKLFF	-	TRBV19	TRBJ1-4	-
TGTGCCAGCAGTTTATGGGATGGACAGGGGCGGGATGGCTACACCTTC	CASSLWDGQGRDGYTF	-	TRBV28	TRBJ1-2	TRBD1
TGTGCCACCAGCGAAATCCGGGACAGCCAAGAGACCCAGTACTTC	CATSEIRDSQETQYF	-	TRBV24-1	TRBJ2-5	TRBD1
TGTGCCAGCAGCATACCCTCCCTCGAGCAGTACTTC	CASSIPSLEQYF	-	TRBV6-5	TRBJ2-7	-
TGTGCCACGCGCCCGGGCTCCGGATACGAGCAGTACTTC	CATRPGSGYEQYF	-	TRBV27	TRBJ2-7	-
TGTGCCTGGACGGAAGGGAATTCACCCCTCCACTTT	CAWTEGNSPLHF	-	TRBV30	TRBJ1-6	-
TGTGCCAGTACTAAGAAAATAGGACAGGGTGCCTACGAGCAGTACTTC	CASTKKIGQGAYEQYF	-	TRBV19	TRBJ2-7	TRBD1
TGTGCCAGCAGCTCCGAGGGGTCTAAGAATCAGCCCCAGCATTTT	CASSSEGSKNQPQHF	-	TRBV7-9	TRBJ1-5	-
TGCAGTGCCCGGTTAGTGGACGCTTTCTTT	CSARLVDAFF	-	TRBV20-1	TRBJ1-1	-
TGTGCCAGCAGTGAAGTTCCGGGACAGCCTAATTCACCCCTCCACTTT	CASSEVPGQPNSPLHF	-	TRBV6-1	TRBJ1-6	TRBD1
TGTGCCAGCAGCGTAGCTTCGGGTATCAACACCGGGGAGCTGTTTTTT	CASSVASGINTGELFF	-	TRBV9	TRBJ2-2	-
TGTGCCACCAGCAGAACAGGCGGTGCAACTAATGAAAAACTGTTTTTT	CATSRTGGATNEKLFF	-	TRBV15	TRBJ1-4	-
TGTGCCAGCAGCCAGACAGGGTACTACGAGCAGTACTTC	CASSQTGYYEQYF	-	TRBV3-1/TRBV3-2	TRBJ2-7	TRBD1
TGTGCCAGCAGCCAAGTCTTCGGGGGAGCGGGTTACAATGAGCAGTTCTTC	CASSQVFGGAGYNEQFF	-	TRBV3-1/TRBV3-2	TRBJ2-1	-
TGTGCCAGCAGCCAATCTGCGGATACGCAGTATTTT	CASSQSADTQYF	-	TRBV14	TRBJ2-3	-
TGTGCCAGCAGCTTAGTAGCAAGGGACTTTGATAATTCACCCCTCCACTTT	CASSLVARDFDNSPLHF	-	TRBV11-2	TRBJ1-6	-